The T cell receptor beta chain under discussion was sequenced for a study of shared clonotypes between healthy human individuals. Study-wide results and caveats: Limitation of the genetic and exposure-history diversity represented came from the few donors. Estimated clonotype richness was generally higher in naive than memory subsets.

Note on this clone: The target antigen is unknown.

The junction had 7 bases not matched to a gene; V was cut back by 4 bases and J by 7 bases. Germline-derived CDR1 and CDR2 are SGHDT and YYEEEE. This CDR3 comprises 15 residues. Per the original data handling: Without quality scores, immunoSEQ junctional reads could not be filtered like full-length reads. This table comes from immunoSEQ multiplex PCR, and its TCRdb copy is limited to in-frame clones, with some not included. V and J calls and clone size come straight from that table; D and trimming were deduced from the DNA. The data contain about 1.1 million clones, about 84% of them singletons. The V call is TRBV5-6, the J call TRBJ2-2; 10 nucleotides match TRBD1. The origin of this receptor is a man younger than 35 in good health. Some clones in this sample may be carry-over from other donors' samples. Sequenced: memory CD4+ T cells from PBMCs. As for subset: CD45RA-negative fraction. The chain's CDR3 is CASSRGQGINGELFF. CDR3 sequence (DNA): TGTGCCAGCAGCCGGGGACAGGGGATTAACGGGGAGCTGTTTTTT.